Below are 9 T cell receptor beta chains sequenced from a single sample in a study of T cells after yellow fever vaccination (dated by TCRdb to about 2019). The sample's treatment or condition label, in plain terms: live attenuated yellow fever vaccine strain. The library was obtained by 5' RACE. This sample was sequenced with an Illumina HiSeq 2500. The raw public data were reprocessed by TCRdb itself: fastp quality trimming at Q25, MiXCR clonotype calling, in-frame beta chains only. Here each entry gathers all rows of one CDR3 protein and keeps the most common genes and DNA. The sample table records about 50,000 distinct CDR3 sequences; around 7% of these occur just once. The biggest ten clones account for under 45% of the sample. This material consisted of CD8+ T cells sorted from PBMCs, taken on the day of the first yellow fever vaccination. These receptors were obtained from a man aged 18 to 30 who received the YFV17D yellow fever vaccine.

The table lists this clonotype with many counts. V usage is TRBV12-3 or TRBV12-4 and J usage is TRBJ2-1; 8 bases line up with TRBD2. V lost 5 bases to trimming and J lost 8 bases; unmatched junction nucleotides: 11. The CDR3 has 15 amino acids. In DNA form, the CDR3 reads TGTGCCAGCAGTCTCCTCGGGGGGGGAGTGGATGAGCAGTTCTTC. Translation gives CASSLLGGGVDEQFF.

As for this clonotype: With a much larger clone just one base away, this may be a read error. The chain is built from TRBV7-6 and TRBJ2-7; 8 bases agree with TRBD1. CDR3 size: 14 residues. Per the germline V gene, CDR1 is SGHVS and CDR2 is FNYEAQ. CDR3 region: CTSSLSDRGYEQYF. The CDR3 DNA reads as TGTACCAGCAGCCTTAGCGACAGGGGCTACGAGCAGTACTTC.

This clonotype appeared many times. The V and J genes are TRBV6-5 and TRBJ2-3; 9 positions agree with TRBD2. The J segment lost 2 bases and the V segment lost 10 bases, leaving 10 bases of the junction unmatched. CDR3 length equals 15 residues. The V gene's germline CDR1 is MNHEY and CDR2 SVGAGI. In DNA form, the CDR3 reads TGTGCCACTCACCCCGCGGGGGGGTCCACAGATACGCAGTATTTT. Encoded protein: CATHPAGGSTDTQYF.

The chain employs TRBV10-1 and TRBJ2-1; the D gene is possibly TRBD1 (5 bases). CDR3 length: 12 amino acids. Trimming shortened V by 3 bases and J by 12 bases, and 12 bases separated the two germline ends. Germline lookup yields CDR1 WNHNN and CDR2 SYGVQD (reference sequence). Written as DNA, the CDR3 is TGCGCCAGCAGTGATATGGGGCCCGGGCAGTTCTTC. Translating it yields CASSDMGPGQFF.

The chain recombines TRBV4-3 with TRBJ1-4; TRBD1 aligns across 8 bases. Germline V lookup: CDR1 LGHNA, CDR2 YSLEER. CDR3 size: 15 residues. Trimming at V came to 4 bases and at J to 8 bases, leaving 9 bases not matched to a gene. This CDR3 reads CASSPVTGAGEKLFF. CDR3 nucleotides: TGCGCCAGCAGCCCGGTGACAGGGGCAGGGGAAAAACTGTTTTTT.

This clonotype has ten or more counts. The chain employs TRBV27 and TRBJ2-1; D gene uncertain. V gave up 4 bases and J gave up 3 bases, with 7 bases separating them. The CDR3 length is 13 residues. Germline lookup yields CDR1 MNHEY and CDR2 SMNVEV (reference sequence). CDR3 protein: CASSSRSYNEQFF. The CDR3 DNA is TGTGCCAGCAGTTCCCGGAGCTACAATGAGCAGTTCTTC.

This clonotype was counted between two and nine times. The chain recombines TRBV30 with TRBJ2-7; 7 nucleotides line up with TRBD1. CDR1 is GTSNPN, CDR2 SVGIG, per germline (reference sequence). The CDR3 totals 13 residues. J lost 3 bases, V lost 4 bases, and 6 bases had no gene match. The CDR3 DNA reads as TGTGCCTGGACCGGGACAGACCTCTACGAGCAGTACTTC. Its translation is CAWTGTDLYEQYF. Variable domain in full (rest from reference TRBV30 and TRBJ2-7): SQTIHQWPATLVQPVGSPLSLECTVEGTSNPNLYWYRQAAGRGLQLLFYSVGIGQISSEVPQNLSASRPQDRQFILSSKKLLLSDSGFYLCAWTGTDLYEQYFGPGTRLTVT.

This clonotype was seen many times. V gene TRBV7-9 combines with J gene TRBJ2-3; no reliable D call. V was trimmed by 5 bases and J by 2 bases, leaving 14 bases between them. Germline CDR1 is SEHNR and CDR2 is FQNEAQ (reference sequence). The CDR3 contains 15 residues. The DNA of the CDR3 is TGTGCCAGCAGCAATGACCCCCGGCCCACAGATACGCAGTATTTT. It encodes CASSNDPRPTDTQYF. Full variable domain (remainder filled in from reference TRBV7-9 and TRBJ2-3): DTGVSQNPRHKITKRGQNVTFRCDPISEHNRLYWYRQTLGQGPEFLTYFQNEAQLEKSRLLSDRFSAERPKGSFSTLEIQRTEQGDSAMYLCASSNDPRPTDTQYFGPGTRLTVL.

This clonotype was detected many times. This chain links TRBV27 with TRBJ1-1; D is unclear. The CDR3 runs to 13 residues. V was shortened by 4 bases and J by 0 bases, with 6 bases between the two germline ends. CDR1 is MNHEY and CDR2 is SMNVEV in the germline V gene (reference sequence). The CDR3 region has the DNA TGTGCCAGCAGTTGGGAGTTGAACACTGAAGCTTTCTTT. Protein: CASSWELNTEAFF.